The 3 T cell receptor beta chains given below trace back to one sample, sequenced in a study of T-cell reconstitution after alpha-beta-depleted transplantation in children. Preparing the TCRbeta library involved the use of unique molecular identifiers. TCRdb called the PCR reads again in MiXCR, with one record for every CDR3 protein. This table has hundreds of thousands of distinct CDR3 sequences, 13% appearing once. This specimen was PBMCs, mostly from graft donor cells, taken 360 days after TCRalphabeta/CD19-depleted stem cell transplant. The receptors come from a male patient aged 10 to 17 who had a stem cell transplant for acute myeloid leukemia, so the T cells may come from the graft donor.

This clonotype was found a few times. The V gene is TRBV27, the J gene TRBJ1-2; D remains unclear. From germline, CDR1 is MNHEY and CDR2 SMNVEV (reference sequence). The CDR3 runs to 15 residues. Trimming removed 5 bases at V and 0 bases at J, with 13 bases between. CDR3 in amino acids: CASSPLTVPNYGYTF. DNA for the CDR3: TGTGCCAGCAGTCCCCTCACAGTTCCTAACTATGGCTACACCTTC.

This clonotype showed up just a few times. The DNA of the CDR3 is TGTGCCAGCAGCCTAACGGCCGGCGACGGGGAGCTGTTTTTT. This translates into CASSLTAGDGELFF. The chain has TRBV9 and TRBJ2-2, with D unclear. Germline lookup yields CDR1 SGDLS and CDR2 YYNGEE. The length of the CDR3 is 14 residues. The V and J ends lost 4 bases and 7 bases respectively, with 14 bases between them.

This chain links TRBV15 with TRBJ2-1, with 12 bases fitting TRBD2. With V trimmed by 5 bases and J by 6 bases, 5 bases remained unmatched. From germline, CDR1 is LNHNV and CDR2 YYDKDF (reference sequence). The CDR3 consists of 15 residues. CDR3 in amino acids: CATSWPSGGANEQFF. The DNA for the CDR3 is TGTGCCACCAGCTGGCCTAGCGGGGGGGCCAATGAGCAGTTCTTC.